This entry describes one T cell receptor (beta chain). No antigen is known for it. This table comes from immunoSEQ multiplex PCR, and its TCRdb copy is limited to in-frame clones, with some not included. The sample lists just over 90,000 clones; about 93% were seen once. The data derive from a study of OX40 agonist ivuxolimab in advanced cancers. Findings of the study overall: Mean expanded clone counts were higher in CD8+ than CD4+ T cells. Researchers did not determine the expanded peripheral T cells' antigen specificity. The study observed clonal expansion of CD4+ and CD8+ blood T cells by week 6 at 0.1 to 3.0 mg/kg.

The CDR3 runs 17 residues. J lost 3 bases, V lost 2 bases, and 5 bases had no gene match. Germline CDR1 SGHRS, CDR2 YFSETQ. The sequence was obtained from an adult with an advanced solid tumor such as melanoma, head and neck, liver or kidney cancer. The input for sequencing was CD4+ or CD8+ T cells sorted from blood, taken in a trial of the OX40 agonist ivuxolimab. V is TRBV5-1 and J is TRBJ2-1, with 13 bases lining up with TRBD2. As DNA, the CDR3 is TGCGCCAGCAGCTTAGGACTAGCGGGAGCCGGCTACAATGAGCAGTTCTTC. Encoded protein: CASSLGLAGAGYNEQFF.